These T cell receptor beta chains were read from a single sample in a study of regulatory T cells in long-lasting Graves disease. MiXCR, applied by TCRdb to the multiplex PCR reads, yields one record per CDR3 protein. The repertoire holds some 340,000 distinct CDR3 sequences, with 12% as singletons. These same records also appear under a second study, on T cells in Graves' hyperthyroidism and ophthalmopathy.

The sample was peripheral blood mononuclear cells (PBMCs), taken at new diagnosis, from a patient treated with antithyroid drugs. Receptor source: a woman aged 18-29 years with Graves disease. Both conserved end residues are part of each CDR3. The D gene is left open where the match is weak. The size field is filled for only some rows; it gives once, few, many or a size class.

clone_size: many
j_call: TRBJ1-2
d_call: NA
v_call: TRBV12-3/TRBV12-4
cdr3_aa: CASNTPGAKGGYTF
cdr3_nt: TGTGCCAGCAACACTCCGGGCGCCAAGGGAGGCTACACCTTC

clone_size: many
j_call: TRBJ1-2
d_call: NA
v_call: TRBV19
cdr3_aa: CASRGSLGYGYTF
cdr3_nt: TGTGCCAGTAGGGGATCCCTCGGCTATGGCTACACCTTC

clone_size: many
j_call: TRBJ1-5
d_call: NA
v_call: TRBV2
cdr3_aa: CASKRILGGQPQHF
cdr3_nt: TGTGCCAGCAAAAGGATCTTGGGAGGTCAGCCCCAGCATTTT

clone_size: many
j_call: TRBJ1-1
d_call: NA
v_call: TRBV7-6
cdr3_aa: CASSLNWGSGTEAFF
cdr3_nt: TGTGCCAGCAGCTTAAATTGGGGGTCGGGCACTGAAGCTTTCTTT

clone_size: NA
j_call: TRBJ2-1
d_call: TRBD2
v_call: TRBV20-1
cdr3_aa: CSARPIAGGPNEQFF
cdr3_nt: TGCAGTGCTCGCCCAATAGCGGGGGGGCCAAATGAGCAGTTCTTC

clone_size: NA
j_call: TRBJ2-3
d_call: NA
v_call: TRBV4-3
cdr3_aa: CASSQNSVYHGDTQYF
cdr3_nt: TGCGCCAGCAGCCAGAATAGCGTCTACCACGGGGATACGCAGTATTTT

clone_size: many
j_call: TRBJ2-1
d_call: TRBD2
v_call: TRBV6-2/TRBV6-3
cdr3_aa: CASRARLAGDNEQFF
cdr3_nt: TGTGCCAGCAGGGCCCGACTAGCGGGGGACAATGAGCAGTTCTTC

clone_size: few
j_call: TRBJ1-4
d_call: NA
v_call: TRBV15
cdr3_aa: CATSREDRRTDEKLFF
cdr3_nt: TGTGCCACCAGCAGAGAGGATCGTCGGACGGATGAAAAACTGTTTTTT

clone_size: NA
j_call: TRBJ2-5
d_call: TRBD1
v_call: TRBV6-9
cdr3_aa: CASSFRTGGRETQYF
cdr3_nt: TGTGCCAGCAGTTTTCGGACAGGGGGCAGGGAGACCCAGTACTTC

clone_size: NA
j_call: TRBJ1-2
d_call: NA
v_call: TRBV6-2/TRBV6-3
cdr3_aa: CASSPRGTNYGYTF
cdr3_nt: TGTGCCAGCAGCCCTCGGGGGACAAACTATGGCTACACCTTC

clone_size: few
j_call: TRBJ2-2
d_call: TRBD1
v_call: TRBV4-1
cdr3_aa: CASSQDRLFVGTDPRTGELFF
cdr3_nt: TGCGCCAGCAGCCAAGATCGCCTATTCGTTGGGACAGACCCTAGAACCGGGGAGCTGTTTTTT

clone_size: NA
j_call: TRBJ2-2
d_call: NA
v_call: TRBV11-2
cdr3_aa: CASSHRWGSDTGELFF
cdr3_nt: TGTGCCAGCAGCCATCGATGGGGGAGTGATACCGGGGAGCTGTTTTTT

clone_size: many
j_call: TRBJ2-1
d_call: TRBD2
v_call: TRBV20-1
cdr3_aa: CSAGLAAYNEQFF
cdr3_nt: TGCAGTGCTGGACTAGCTGCTTACAATGAGCAGTTCTTC

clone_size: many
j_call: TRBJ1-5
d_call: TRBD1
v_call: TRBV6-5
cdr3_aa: CASSYGAGGEGSNQPQHF
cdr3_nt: TGTGCCAGCAGTTACGGGGCAGGGGGCGAGGGTAGCAATCAGCCCCAGCATTTT

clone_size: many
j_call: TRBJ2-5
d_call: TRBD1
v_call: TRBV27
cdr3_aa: CASSELTGGYETQYF
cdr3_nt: TGTGCCAGCAGTGAACTCACAGGGGGCTACGAGACCCAGTACTTC

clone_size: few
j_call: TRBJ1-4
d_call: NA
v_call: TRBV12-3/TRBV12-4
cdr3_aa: CASSLAHRDNEKLFF
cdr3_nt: TGTGCCAGCAGTTTAGCGCACAGAGATAATGAAAAACTGTTTTTT

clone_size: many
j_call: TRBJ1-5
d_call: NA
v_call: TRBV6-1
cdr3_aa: CASSGPGGYQPQHF
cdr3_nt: TGTGCCAGCAGTGGGCCCGGGGGTTATCAGCCCCAGCATTTT

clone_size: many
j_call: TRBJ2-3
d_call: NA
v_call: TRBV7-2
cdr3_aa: CASSSRGDTQYF
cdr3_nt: TGTGCCAGCAGCTCGAGGGGAGATACGCAGTATTTT

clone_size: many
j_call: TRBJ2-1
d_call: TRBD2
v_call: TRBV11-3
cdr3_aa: CASSVSGRYEQFF
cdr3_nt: TGTGCCAGCAGTGTCAGCGGGAGGTATGAGCAGTTCTTC

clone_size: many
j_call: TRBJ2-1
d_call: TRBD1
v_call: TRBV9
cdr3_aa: CASSAPTGSNEQFF
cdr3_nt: TGTGCCAGCAGCGCCCCGACAGGGTCGAATGAGCAGTTCTTC

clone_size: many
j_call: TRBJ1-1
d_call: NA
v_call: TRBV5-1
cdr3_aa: CASSLAEPGPNTEAFF
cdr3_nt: TGCGCCAGCAGCTTGGCAGAACCGGGGCCGAACACTGAAGCTTTCTTT

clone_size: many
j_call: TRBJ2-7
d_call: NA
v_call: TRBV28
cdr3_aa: CASGNLNEQYF
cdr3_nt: TGTGCCAGCGGGAACTTAAACGAGCAGTACTTC

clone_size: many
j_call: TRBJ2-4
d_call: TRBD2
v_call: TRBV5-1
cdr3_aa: CASSPRDWEGSQYF
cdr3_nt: TGCGCCAGCAGCCCCCGGGACTGGGAGGGGTCTCAGTACTTC

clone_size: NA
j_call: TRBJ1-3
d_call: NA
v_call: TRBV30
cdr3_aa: CAWSYISGNTIYF
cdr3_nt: TGTGCCTGGAGTTACATCTCTGGAAACACCATATATTTT

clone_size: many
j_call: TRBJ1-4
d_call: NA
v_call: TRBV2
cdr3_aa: CASSNTGIKDEKLFF
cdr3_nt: TGTGCCAGCAGCAATACAGGGATAAAGGATGAAAAACTGTTTTTT

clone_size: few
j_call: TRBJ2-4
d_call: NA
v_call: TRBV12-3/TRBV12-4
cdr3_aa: CASSSGRSRQNIQYF
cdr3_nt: TGTGCCAGCAGCTCGGGCCGCTCCCGCCAAAACATTCAGTACTTC

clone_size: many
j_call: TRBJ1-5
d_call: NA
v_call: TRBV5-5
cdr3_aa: CASSLGPSGRGEPQHF
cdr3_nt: TGTGCCAGCAGCTTGGGCCCCTCCGGTCGGGGTGAACCCCAGCATTTT

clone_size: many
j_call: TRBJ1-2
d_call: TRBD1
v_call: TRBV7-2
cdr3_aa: CASSLASQGVETNYGYTF
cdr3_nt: TGTGCCAGCAGCTTAGCGAGTCAGGGGGTCGAGACTAACTATGGCTACACCTTC

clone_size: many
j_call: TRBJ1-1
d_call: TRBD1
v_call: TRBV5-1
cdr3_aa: CASSWGQGHTEAFF
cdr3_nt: TGCGCCAGCAGCTGGGGACAGGGGCACACTGAAGCTTTCTTT

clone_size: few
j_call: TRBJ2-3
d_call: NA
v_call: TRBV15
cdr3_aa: CATSREKPNTDTQYF
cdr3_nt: TGTGCCACCAGCAGAGAAAAGCCGAACACAGATACGCAGTATTTT

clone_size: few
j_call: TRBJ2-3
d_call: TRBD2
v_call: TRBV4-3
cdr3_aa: CASSPGGGLADTQYF
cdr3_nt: TGCGCCAGCAGCCCGGGGGGGGGCCTCGCAGATACGCAGTATTTT

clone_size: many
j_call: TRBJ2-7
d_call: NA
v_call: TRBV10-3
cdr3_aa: CAISESPYEQYF
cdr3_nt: TGTGCCATCAGTGAGTCGCCCTACGAGCAGTACTTC

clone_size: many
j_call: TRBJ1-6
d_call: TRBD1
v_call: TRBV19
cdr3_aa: CASSMGQGNSPLHF
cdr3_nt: TGTGCCAGTAGTATGGGACAGGGTAATTCACCCCTCCACTTT

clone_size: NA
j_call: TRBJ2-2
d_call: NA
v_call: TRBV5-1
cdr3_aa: CASHREANTGELFF
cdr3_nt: TGCGCCAGCCACAGGGAAGCGAACACCGGGGAGCTGTTTTTT

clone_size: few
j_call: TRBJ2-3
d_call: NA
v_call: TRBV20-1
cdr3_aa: CSASEVSDTQYF
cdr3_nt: TGCAGTGCTAGCGAAGTCTCAGATACGCAGTATTTT

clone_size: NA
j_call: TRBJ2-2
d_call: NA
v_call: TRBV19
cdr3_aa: CASIPLDSATGELFF
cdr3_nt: TGTGCCAGTATCCCCCTCGACAGCGCCACCGGGGAGCTGTTTTTT

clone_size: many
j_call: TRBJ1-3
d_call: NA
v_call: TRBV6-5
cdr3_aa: CASSYWSDSGNTIYF
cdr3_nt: TGTGCCAGCAGTTATTGGTCAGACTCTGGAAACACCATATATTTT

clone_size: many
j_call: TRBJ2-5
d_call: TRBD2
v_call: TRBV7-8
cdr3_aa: CASSFGLAGGPQETQYF
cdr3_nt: TGTGCCAGCAGCTTTGGACTAGCGGGGGGGCCCCAAGAGACCCAGTACTTC

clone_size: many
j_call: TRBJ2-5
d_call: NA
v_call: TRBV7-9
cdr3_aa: CASSRGIVQETQYF
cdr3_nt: TGTGCCAGCAGCCGGGGTATCGTACAAGAGACCCAGTACTTC

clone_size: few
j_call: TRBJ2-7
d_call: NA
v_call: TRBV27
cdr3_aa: CASSLEPAYEQYF
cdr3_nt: TGTGCCAGCAGTTTGGAACCGGCCTACGAGCAGTACTTC

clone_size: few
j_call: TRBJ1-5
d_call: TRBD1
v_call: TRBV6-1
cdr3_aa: CASRRDRYNQPQHF
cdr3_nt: TGTGCCAGCAGAAGGGACAGATACAATCAGCCCCAGCATTTT

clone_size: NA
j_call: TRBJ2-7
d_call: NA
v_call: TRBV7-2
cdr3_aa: CASSSGLTVAYEQYF
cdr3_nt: TGTGCCAGCAGCTCGGGTCTGACAGTTGCCTACGAGCAGTACTTC

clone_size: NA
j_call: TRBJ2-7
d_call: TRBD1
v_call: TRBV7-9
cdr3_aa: CASRLFGTGSYEQYF
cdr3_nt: TGTGCCAGCAGATTATTTGGGACAGGGTCCTACGAGCAGTACTTC

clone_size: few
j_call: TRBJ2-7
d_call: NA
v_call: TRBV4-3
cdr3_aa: CASSHLSGTGPYEQYF
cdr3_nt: TGCGCCAGCAGCCACCTATCCGGGACTGGTCCCTACGAGCAGTACTTC

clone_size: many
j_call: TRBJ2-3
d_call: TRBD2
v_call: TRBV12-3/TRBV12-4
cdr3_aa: CASSSLFPLGTSGPTDTQYF
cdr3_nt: TGTGCCAGCAGTTCACTCTTCCCTCTTGGGACTAGCGGACCCACAGATACGCAGTATTTT

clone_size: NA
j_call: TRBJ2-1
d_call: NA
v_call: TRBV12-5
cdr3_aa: CASGSSASLYNEQFF
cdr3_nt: TGTGCTAGTGGTTCGTCGGCATCTCTATACAATGAGCAGTTCTTC

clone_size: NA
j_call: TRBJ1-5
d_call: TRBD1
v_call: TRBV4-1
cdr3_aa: CASSRAGQGAPNGQPQHF
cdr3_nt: TGCGCCAGCAGCCGTGCGGGACAGGGGGCGCCTAATGGACAGCCCCAGCATTTT

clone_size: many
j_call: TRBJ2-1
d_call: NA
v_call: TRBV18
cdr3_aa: CASSPLIQGDEQFF
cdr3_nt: TGTGCCAGCTCACCACTAATACAGGGCGATGAGCAGTTCTTC

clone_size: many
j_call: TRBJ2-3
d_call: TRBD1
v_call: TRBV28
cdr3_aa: CASTPGTGVLWTDTQYF
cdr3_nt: TGTGCCAGTACCCCCGGGACAGGGGTATTGTGGACAGATACGCAGTATTTT

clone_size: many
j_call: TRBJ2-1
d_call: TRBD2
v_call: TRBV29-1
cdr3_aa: CSVEDSGSGRSYNEQFF
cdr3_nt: TGCAGCGTTGAAGATTCGGGTAGCGGGAGATCCTACAATGAGCAGTTCTTC

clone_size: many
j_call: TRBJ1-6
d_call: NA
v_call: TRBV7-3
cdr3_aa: CASSLRQSASPLHF
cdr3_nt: TGTGCCAGCAGCCTTCGACAGAGTGCTTCACCCCTCCACTTT

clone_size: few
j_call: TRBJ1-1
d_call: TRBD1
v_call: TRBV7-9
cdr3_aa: CASSLAWGTGNTEAFF
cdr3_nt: TGTGCCAGCAGCTTAGCCTGGGGGACAGGTAATACTGAAGCTTTCTTT

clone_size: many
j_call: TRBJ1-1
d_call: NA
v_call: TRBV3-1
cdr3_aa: CASSQERVAAFRGTEAFF
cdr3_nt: TGTGCCAGCAGCCAAGAAAGGGTGGCAGCCTTTCGTGGCACTGAAGCTTTCTTT